This T cell receptor (beta chain) was obtained from a study of T-cell memory formation after mild COVID-19. Study in general: TCR clustering was largely donor specific.

With constant-segment primers, 5'RACE yielded cDNA libraries of TCR alpha and TCR beta that carried sample barcodes and UMIs. Each CDR3 protein is one row after TCRdb ran MiXCR on the 5' RACE reads. Of around 310,000 distinct CDR3 sequences in the sample, 15% to 20% are singletons; the top ten hold approximately 20%. The CDR3 spans 15 residues. Trimming took off 2 bases at V and 0 bases at J, with 8 bases between the two ends. Germline lookup yields CDR1 MNHNY and CDR2 SVGAGI (reference sequence). The J gene is TRBJ2-1, the V gene TRBV6-6; D is undetermined. Sequencing was carried out using PBMCs or a T cell subset sorted from them (not recorded which). The clonotype originates from a man younger than 30 who had mild COVID-19 (a few samples of this study predate the infection). Cell type and time point are not known. In DNA, the CDR3 is TGTGCCAGCAGTTACCGGGTGGGCTCCTACAATGAGCAGTTCTTC. This codes for CASSYRVGSYNEQFF.